These 9 T cell receptor beta chains were all obtained from the same sample, sequenced in a study of blood T cell repertoires in COVID-19. This table comes from immunoSEQ multiplex PCR, and its TCRdb copy is limited to in-frame clones, with some not included. The sample records 100,000 to 150,000 clones, roughly 87% being singletons. Sequencing was performed on peripheral blood. Source of these receptors: a woman older than 75 with acute or convalescent COVID-19.

The chain links TRBV7-8 to TRBJ1-6; D uncertain. From germline, CDR1 is SGHVS and CDR2 FQNEAQ. Trimming left V 1 base short and J 8 bases short, with 12 bases between. This CDR3 is 15 amino acids long. The CDR3 spells CASSLEDFRHSPLHF. For the CDR3, the DNA is TGTGCCAGCAGCTTAGAGGACTTCCGACATTCACCCCTCCACTTT. The entire variable domain, with the rest obtained from reference TRBV7-8 and TRBJ1-6, is as follows: GAGVSQSPRYKVAKRGQDVALRCDPISGHVSLFWYQQALGQGPEFLTYFQNEAQLDKSGLPSDRFFAERPEGSVSTLKIQRTQQEDSAVYLCASSLEDFRHSPLHFGNGTRLTVT.

The CDR3 reads CASRQTGGLNTEAFF. The CDR3 DNA follows: TGTGCCAGCAGACAGACAGGGGGCTTGAACACTGAAGCTTTCTTT. The chain employs TRBV6-5 and TRBJ1-1; TRBD1 matches at 10 bases. CDR3 length equals 15 residues. Germline V gene lookup returns CDR1 MNHEY and CDR2 SVGAGI. Germline trimming cut 6 bases from V and 0 bases from J; bases unmatched to any gene: 4.

This clone was observed once. The V gene is TRBV18, the J gene TRBJ1-1; D is possibly TRBD1 (5 bases). Trimming pared 3 bases from V and 1 base from J, leaving 6 bases between. Germline V lookup: CDR1 KGHSH, CDR2 LQKENI. The CDR3 covers 13 residues. The CDR3 is CASSPTENTEAFF. The CDR3 DNA sequence: TGTGCCAGCTCACCGACAGAGAACACTGAAGCTTTCTTT.

This chain connects TRBV6-6 to TRBJ1-1, with a tentative D call TRBD1 (6 bases). V dropped 2 bases and J dropped 2 bases, with 9 bases sitting between them. This CDR3 spans 14 amino acids. Germline V gene lookup returns CDR1 MNHNY and CDR2 SVGAGI (reference sequence). In DNA, the CDR3 is TGTGCCAGCAGTTACGTCAGGGGTAACACTGAAGCTTTCTTT. It yields the protein CASSYVRGNTEAFF.

This rearrangement joins TRBV4-1 to TRBJ1-5, with D possibly being TRBD1 (5 bases). The CDR3 sequence is 14 residues long. V dropped 1 base and J dropped 5 bases, with 9 bases sitting between them. The germline gives CDR1 MGHRA, CDR2 YSYEKL. In DNA form, the CDR3 reads TGCGCCAGCAGCCAAGCAGGGCCCGATCAGCCCCAGCATTTT. Translating gives CASSQAGPDQPQHF.

This clone was counted a few times. The V gene is TRBV5-1, the J gene TRBJ2-7, with D tentatively TRBD1 (6 bases). CDR1 is SGHRS, CDR2 YFSETQ, per germline. The CDR3 length is 14 residues. Deletions cut 0 bases from V and 5 bases from J, with 12 bases between. In DNA form, the CDR3 reads TGCGCCAGCAGCTTGGCAACAGGGATCCACGAGCAGTACTTC. Translation: CASSLATGIHEQYF.

This sequence joins TRBV7-9 and TRBJ2-7; D uncertain. The CDR3 loop spans 15 amino acids. Per the germline V gene, CDR1 is SEHNR and CDR2 is FQNEAQ (reference sequence). V lost 1 base to trimming and J lost 1 base, with 11 bases between them. The CDR3 region has the DNA TGTGCCAGCAGCTTAGTTCACAGCCTTTCCTACGAGCAGTACTTC. This codes for CASSLVHSLSYEQYF.

This sequence joins TRBV5-1 and TRBJ1-1; 10 bases align to TRBD1. The germline V gene has CDR1 SGHRS and CDR2 YFSETQ. The CDR3 runs 15 residues. J was trimmed by 0 bases and V by 4 bases; bases with no gene match: 3. CDR3 sequence: CASSPGQGLNTEAFF. For the CDR3, the DNA is TGCGCCAGCAGCCCGGGACAGGGGTTGAACACTGAAGCTTTCTTT.

V gene TRBV5-4 combines with J gene TRBJ1-2, with TRBD1 as a possible D gene (6 bases). Trimming removed 7 bases from V and 8 bases from J, with 15 bases in between. Per germline, CDR1 SGHNT and CDR2 YYREEE (reference sequence). This CDR3 comprises 12 residues. CDR3 sequence (DNA): TGTGCCAGCGGATTACAGGGTGGGGGCTACACCTTC. Translation: CASGLQGGGYTF.